Here is one T cell receptor (beta chain) with its context. Its matching antigen is unknown. The record originates from a study of T cell responses to AZD1222 COVID-19 vaccine. About the study: Combined were second doses at about 4 or about 12 weeks. Notes on the study in general: Regions left unmutated in variants are reportedly the target of nearly half of spike-specific TCRs. Possibly, clonal diversity was underestimated; donors were largely white British and included more females. Seropositivity was recorded at baseline in only six AZD1222 recipients.

Repertoires were generated with immunoSEQ multiplex PCR, while TCRdb's copy carries only in-frame clones and drops some. The table records about 100,000 clones, approximately 87% of them present only once. The CDR3 contains 13 residues. Trimming removed 6 bases at V and 7 bases at J, with 15 bases between. This chain joins TRBV12-3 or TRBV12-4 and TRBJ1-1, with D perhaps TRBD1 (5 bases). This receptor was obtained from an adult in good health. Sequencing used peripheral blood, obtained on day 0 of AZD1222 vaccination. The CDR3 here is CASSLGWGGEAFF. The CDR3 DNA is TGTGCCAGCAGCCTCGGGTGGGGGGGTGAAGCTTTCTTT.